This T cell receptor beta chain was sequenced for a study of blood T cell repertoires in COVID-19. Individuals aged about 18 to 95 years were recruited from fewer than 25 US areas. Only in-frame clones appear in the TCRdb table, and some are missing; sequencing was by immunoSEQ multiplex PCR. Among 200,000 to 300,000 clones listed, about nine tenths were seen once. The TCR originated in a woman in her thirties or forties with acute COVID-19. Sequencing was performed on PBMCs or T cells enriched from blood (not recorded which).

For the CDR3, the DNA is TGTGCCAGCAGCTCATCAGGGGGCCCCCTTGGAGGCTACACCTTC. Translating it yields CASSSSGGPLGGYTF. The chain employs TRBV5-8 and TRBJ1-2; 8 bases match TRBD1. The CDR3 is made up of 15 amino acids. With V trimmed by 3 bases and J by 8 bases, 12 bases remained unmatched. Germline values: CDR1 SGHTS, CDR2 YDEGEE.